Presented here are 32 T cell receptor beta chains from one specimen sequenced in a study of beta chain features in type 1 diabetes. Isolated RNA was reverse transcribed in full, so expressed TCRB transcripts were sequenced. Sequencing was performed with immunoSEQ multiplex PCR; in TCRdb, only in-frame clones are kept and a portion is missing. The table includes 250,000 to 400,000 clones, 12% to 15% detected once. The sample consisted of central memory CD4+ T cells from blood. Receptors originate from a man aged 25 to 40 in good health.

With respect to this clone: At one of its ends the junction is not consistent with the germline gene, which may arise from a read error. Distinct nucleotide sequences in the sample also encode this CDR3. V and J are TRBV5-4 and TRBJ2-1, with 9 bases matching TRBD2. The length of the CDR3 is 14 residues. CDR1 and CDR2 from the germline V gene are SGHNT and YYREEE (reference sequence). This CDR3 is CASSRGTSSNEQFF. The DNA for the CDR3 is TGCGCCAGCAGCCGCGGGACTAGCTCCAATGAGCAGTTCTTC. Using reference TRBV5-4 and TRBJ2-1 for the parts outside the CDR3, the full variable domain is ETGVTQSPTHLIKTRGQQVTLRCSSQSGHNTVSWYQQALGQGPQFIFQYYREEENGRGNFPPRFSGLQFPNYSSELNVNALELDDSALYLCASSRGTSSNEQFFGPGTRLTVL.

The chain has TRBV29-1 and TRBJ2-1; possible D gene TRBD1, 5 bases. This CDR3 comprises 14 residues. V was trimmed by 3 bases and J by 4 bases, leaving 13 bases between them. Germline V gene lookup returns CDR1 SQVTM and CDR2 ANQGSEA. The CDR3 DNA reads as TGCAGCGTTGATAGAGCAGGGCTATACAATGAGCAGTTCTTC. It is translated as CSVDRAGLYNEQFF.

J is TRBJ2-3 and V is TRBV7-9, with 9 nucleotides matching TRBD2. CDR1 and CDR2 (germline): SEHNR, FQNEAQ (reference sequence). J lost 6 bases, V lost 6 bases, and 7 bases had no gene match. The CDR3 extends over 14 amino acids. CDR3 coding DNA: TGTGCCAGCAGAGCGGGGGGAGGTTCCGATACGCAGTATTTT. Amino acids: CASRAGGGSDTQYF.

Only a few counts were recorded for this clone. The chain has TRBV5-4 and TRBJ2-1; TRBD2 is a possible D gene (7 bases). The CDR3 extends over 16 amino acids. From germline, CDR1 is SGHNT and CDR2 YYREEE (reference sequence). The V end was cut by 3 bases, the J end by 7 bases, with 20 bases between. The CDR3 protein is CASSYTAGARRNEQFF. The CDR3 DNA follows: TGTGCCAGCAGCTATACCGCGGGGGCCCGACGGAATGAGCAGTTCTTC.

V is TRBV20-1 and J is TRBJ2-6; D gene uncertain. This CDR3 has 11 residues. The V and J ends lost 5 bases and 4 bases respectively, with 3 bases between them. CDR1 is DFQATT and CDR2 is SNEGSKA in the germline V gene (reference sequence). The CDR3 sequence is CSAYGANVLTF. The CDR3 region has the DNA TGCAGTGCTTACGGGGCCAACGTCCTGACTTTC.

The V and J genes are TRBV4-1 and TRBJ1-1, with a tentative D call TRBD1 (6 bases). The V and J ends lost 1 base and 1 base respectively, with 16 bases between them. Germline V gene lookup returns CDR1 MGHRA and CDR2 YSYEKL. The CDR3 runs to 17 residues. Here the CDR3 DNA reads TGCGCCAGCAGCCAAGCCTACCTGAACAGGGCGAACACTGAAGCTTTCTTT. Protein: CASSQAYLNRANTEAFF.

The gene calls are TRBV29-1 and TRBJ1-2; maybe TRBD1 (5 bases). Per the germline V gene, CDR1 is SQVTM and CDR2 is ANQGSEA. Trimming pared 5 bases from V and 8 bases from J, leaving 21 bases between. The CDR3 sequence is 14 residues long. As DNA, the CDR3 is TGCAGCGTTTCGCCGACGTCGGGGCTGGTCGGCTACACCTTC. It is translated as CSVSPTSGLVGYTF.

Only a few counts were recorded for this clone. The CDR3 sequence: CAWSREVLKNTEAFF. CDR3 nucleotide sequence: TGTGCCTGGAGTAGAGAGGTACTAAAGAACACTGAAGCTTTCTTT. The rearrangement links TRBV30 to TRBJ1-1; no firm D call. This CDR3 contains 15 residues. CDR1 and CDR2 from the germline V gene are GTSNPN and SVGIG (reference sequence). With 2 bases removed from V and 1 base from J, the gap between germline ends came to 14 bases. Together with reference TRBV30 and TRBJ1-1, the CDR3 gives the full variable domain: SQTIHQWPATLVQPVGSPLSLECTVEGTSNPNLYWYRQAAGRGLQLLFYSVGIGQISSEVPQNLSASRPQDRQFILSSKKLLLSDSGFYLCAWSREVLKNTEAFFGQGTRLTVV.

This clone was detected a few times. This chain links TRBV30 with TRBJ1-2; no clear D gene. V dropped 5 bases and J dropped 8 bases, with 15 bases sitting between them. The germline V gene encodes CDR1 GTSNPN and CDR2 SVGIG (reference sequence). The CDR3 totals 12 residues. In nucleotides, the CDR3 is TGTGCCTGGGGAAGAGGTTTGGGGGGCTACACCTTC. Protein: CAWGRGLGGYTF.

In its sample, this clone was seen a few times. The chain joins TRBV5-4 to TRBJ1-2, with D unresolved. V gave up 4 bases and J gave up 2 bases, with 15 bases separating them. There are 15 residues in the CDR3. CDR1 is SGHNT and CDR2 is YYREEE in the germline V gene (reference sequence). CDR3 DNA: TGTGCCAGCAGCCCTCCCTTCCGTTCGAACTATGGCTACACCTTC. Amino acids: CASSPPFRSNYGYTF.

This clone occurred a few times. The genes are TRBV7-9 and TRBJ2-3; 8 bases are shared with TRBD2. This CDR3 comprises 17 residues. From germline, CDR1 is SEHNR and CDR2 FQNEAQ (reference sequence). Trimming cost V 2 bases and J 4 bases; bases outside gene matches: 11. The CDR3 bases are TGTGCCAGCAGCTTATCTTTTGCGGGGGGCGTTGCAGATACGCAGTATTTT. This sequence encodes CASSLSFAGGVADTQYF.

This clone has a handful of counts. The V and J genes are TRBV23-1 and TRBJ2-5, with unresolved D. TRBV23-1 is annotated as an ORF whose role is uncertain. This CDR3 spans 16 amino acids. V gave up 4 bases and J gave up 4 bases, with 19 bases separating them. The CDR3 protein is CASSPSAAPRAETQYF. CDR3 bases: TGCGCCAGCAGTCCTTCGGCGGCCCCCCGCGCAGAGACCCAGTACTTC.

This clone has a handful of counts. The chain uses TRBV7-9 and TRBJ2-2; D unresolved. This CDR3 contains 15 residues. Trimming stripped 3 bases from V and 0 bases from J, with 8 bases between. Germline V gene lookup returns CDR1 SEHNR and CDR2 FQNEAQ (reference sequence). Here the CDR3 DNA reads TGTGCCAGCAGCTTGAACCCTACGAACACCGGGGAGCTGTTTTTT. Translation gives CASSLNPTNTGELFF.

This chain links TRBV29-1 with TRBJ1-4; D remains ambiguous. This CDR3 has 11 amino acids. Germline values: CDR1 SQVTM, CDR2 ANQGSEA. The CDR3 DNA follows: TGCAGTGCCGAACGAGGTGAAAAACTGTTTTTT. Its translation is CSAERGEKLFF. The full variable domain, with the rest looked up from reference TRBV29-1 and TRBJ1-4, is SAVISQKPSRDICQRGTSLTIQCQVDSQVTMMFWYRQQPGQSLTLIATANQGSEATYESGFVIDKFPISRPNLTFSTLTVSNMSPEDSSIYLCSAERGEKLFFGSGTQLSVL.

This rearrangement joins TRBV5-6 to TRBJ2-7, with unresolved D. The ends were cut back, 4 bases at V and 3 bases at J, with 5 bases in the middle. The CDR3 is made up of 11 amino acids. Germline assignment: CDR1 SGHDT and CDR2 YYEEEE. CDR3 in DNA: TGTGCCAGCAGCGTAAACTACGAGCAGTACTTC. It codes for CASSVNYEQYF.

A note on this clone: The identical CDR3 is also encoded by other nucleotide sequences in the sample. V is TRBV20-1 and J is TRBJ2-3; no definite D call. The V end was cut by 2 bases, the J end by 3 bases, with 3 bases between. Germline values: CDR1 DFQATT, CDR2 SNEGSKA (reference sequence). The CDR3 length is 11 residues. The chain's CDR3 is CSARQTDTQYF. CDR3 nucleotides: TGCAGTGCTAGACAAACAGATACGCAGTATTTT.

This clone was counted at least ten times. This chain links TRBV29-1 with TRBJ2-7; D gene uncertain. The V and J ends lost 5 bases and 2 bases respectively, with 10 bases between them. Germline CDR1 and CDR2: SQVTM and ANQGSEA. The CDR3 is 12 amino acids. The CDR3 here is CSVQTPTYEQYV. Written as DNA, the CDR3 is TGCAGCGTTCAAACACCGACCTACGAGCAGTACGTC.

This clone was detected ten times or more. V usage is TRBV2 and J usage is TRBJ2-1, with TRBD2 matching over 9 bases. The V gene's germline CDR1 is SNHLY and CDR2 FYNNEI. V gave up 4 bases and J gave up 9 bases; unmatched junction bases: 7. The CDR3 is 14 residues long. The CDR3, as DNA: TGTGCCAGCAGTGTTAGCGGGAGCGGTACTGAGCAGTTCTTC. It specifies CASSVSGSGTEQFF.

The chain joins TRBV13 to TRBJ2-5, with 9 bases matching TRBD1. Germline V gene sequence: CDR1 PRHDT, CDR2 FYEKMQ (reference sequence). J was trimmed by 5 bases and V by 5 bases; bases with no gene match: 12. There are 16 residues in the CDR3. The CDR3 sequence: CASSVTGTGFGETQYF. In nucleotides, the CDR3 is TGTGCCAGCAGCGTAACCGGGACAGGGTTTGGGGAGACCCAGTACTTC.

The chain has TRBV4-3 and TRBJ1-1; D gene ambiguous. The germline gives CDR1 LGHNA, CDR2 YSLEER. V was pared by 5 bases and J by 0 bases, with 13 bases between. The CDR3 sequence is 15 residues long. The CDR3 DNA sequence: TGCGCCAGCAGCTCCGGGATACAGATGAACACTGAAGCTTTCTTT. Protein: CASSSGIQMNTEAFF.

This clone was counted a few times. The gene calls are TRBV14 and TRBJ1-1; D gene ambiguous. The CDR3 spans 15 residues. CDR1 SGHDN and CDR2 FVKESK come from the germline V gene. Trimming shortened V by 0 bases and J by 0 bases, and 8 bases separated the two germline ends. The CDR3 nucleotides are TGTGCCAGCAGCCAAGATCAAGGAATGAACACTGAAGCTTTCTTT. It codes for CASSQDQGMNTEAFF.

This clone has at least ten counts. This chain joins TRBV19 and TRBJ2-3; TRBD1 matches at 9 bases. Trimming removed 8 bases from V and 2 bases from J; junction bases left unmatched: 8. This CDR3 has 15 residues. The germline gives CDR1 LNHDA, CDR2 SQIVND (reference sequence). In DNA form, the CDR3 reads TGTGCCAGTGCACCGGGACAGGGATTCACAGATACGCAGTATTTT. It yields the protein CASAPGQGFTDTQYF. Variable domain in full (rest from reference TRBV19 and TRBJ2-3): DGGITQSPKYLFRKEGQNVTLSCEQNLNHDAMYWYRQDPGQGLRLIYYSQIVNDFQKGDIAEGYSVSREKKESFPLTVTSAQKNPTAFYLCASAPGQGFTDTQYFGPGTRLTVL.

This chain connects TRBV30 to TRBJ1-2; 8 nucleotides line up with TRBD1. Germline V gene lookup returns CDR1 GTSNPN and CDR2 SVGIG (reference sequence). The CDR3 consists of 11 residues. V lost 6 bases to trimming and J lost 5 bases; unmatched junction nucleotides: 2. The CDR3 here is CACNRGYGYTF. The CDR3 nucleotides read TGTGCCTGTAACAGGGGGTATGGCTACACCTTC.

The chain is built from TRBV6-6 and TRBJ1-3, with D possibly matching TRBD1 (6 bases). V dropped 6 bases and J dropped 4 bases, with 10 bases sitting between them. The CDR3 sequence is 13 residues long. CDR1 is MNHNY and CDR2 is SVGAGI in the germline V gene (reference sequence). The CDR3 spells CASSYRDGNTIYF. For the CDR3, the DNA is TGTGCCAGCAGCTACAGGGACGGAAACACCATATATTTT.

This clone has just a few counts. This rearrangement joins TRBV6-5 to TRBJ1-1; perhaps TRBD1 as D (5 bases). This CDR3 is built from 14 residues. CDR1 is MNHEY, CDR2 SVGAGI, per germline. The ends were cut back, 8 bases at V and 5 bases at J, with 18 bases in the middle. CDR3: CASVEPGGRTEAFF. The CDR3 DNA is TGTGCCAGCGTAGAACCGGGGGGAAGAACTGAAGCTTTCTTT.

This clone was seen a handful of times. The chain links TRBV27 to TRBJ1-1, with 7 positions matching TRBD1. Germline trimming cut 4 bases from V and 5 bases from J; bases unmatched to any gene: 7. The CDR3 loop spans 14 amino acids. Germline CDR1 is MNHEY and CDR2 is SMNVEV (reference sequence). CDR3 DNA: TGTGCCAGCAGTTCCTGGGCAGGGGGTACTGAAGCTTTCTTT. As protein: CASSSWAGGTEAFF.

Only a few counts were recorded for this clone. The chain links TRBV2 to TRBJ2-1, with 10 bases matching TRBD2. The germline V gene encodes CDR1 SNHLY and CDR2 FYNNEI. J gave up 7 bases and V 5 bases, and 14 bases lay outside the gene matches. The CDR3 extends over 17 amino acids. CDR3 residues: CASSPRPPSGGGNEQFF. As DNA, the CDR3 is TGTGCCAGCAGTCCAAGGCCCCCTAGCGGGGGAGGTAATGAGCAGTTCTTC.

This clone was recorded many times. The gene calls are TRBV18 and TRBJ2-1, with TRBD2 matching over 9 bases. Germline values: CDR1 KGHSH, CDR2 LQKENI. V shed 6 bases, J shed 10 bases, and the junction held 10 bases outside the gene matches. The CDR3 spans 14 residues. CDR3: CASSPSGKGREQFF. The DNA of the CDR3 is TGTGCCAGCTCCCCTAGCGGGAAGGGCAGGGAGCAGTTCTTC.

This clone was seen more than once but under ten times. The chain joins TRBV21-1 to TRBJ2-7; TRBD2, the table's D call, was not compared with the DNA. TRBV21-1 has pseudogene status. The CDR3 extends over 14 amino acids. The CDR3 spells CASSKAAGEEEQYV. The CDR3 DNA is TGTGCCAGCAGCAAAGCCGCGGGAGAAGAAGAGCAGTACGTC.

The V gene is TRBV6-6, the J gene TRBJ2-5; D unresolved. This CDR3 is 12 amino acids long. Trimming took off 2 bases at V and 3 bases at J, with 4 bases between the two ends. Germline lookup yields CDR1 MNHNY and CDR2 SVGAGI (reference sequence). The CDR3 is CASSYPKETQYF. The CDR3 DNA reads as TGTGCCAGCAGTTACCCCAAAGAGACCCAGTACTTC.

This clone has just a few counts. The rearrangement links TRBV7-2 to TRBJ2-1, with 13 bases identical to TRBD2. Germline V lookup: CDR1 SGHTA, CDR2 FQGNSA. This CDR3 contains 15 residues. V lost 5 bases and J lost 5; bases outside the gene matches: 3. The CDR3 bases are TGTGCCAGCAGCCGGGGACTAGCGGGGAACAATGAGCAGTTCTTC. Its translation: CASSRGLAGNNEQFF.

This clone was seen a few times. The rearrangement links TRBV27 to TRBJ1-2; a weak D match, TRBD1 (6 bases). V was pared by 7 bases and J by 0 bases, with 9 bases between. The CDR3 length is 13 residues. Germline V gene data show CDR1 as MNHEY and CDR2 as SMNVEV (reference sequence). CDR3 residues: CASKGETNYGYTF. The CDR3 DNA is TGTGCCAGCAAGGGGGAGACTAACTATGGCTACACCTTC.